This is a list of T cell receptor beta chains from one sample in a study of Ad26.COV2.S vaccination and SARS-CoV-2 variants. Profiled with immunoSEQ multiplex PCR; TCRdb holds only in-frame clones, not every one. The table lists 450,000 to 550,000 clones, roughly 89% of them singletons. This specimen consisted of peripheral blood, obtained in a trial of Ad26.COV2.S vaccine versus placebo. All receptors derive from a person between 18 and 65 years old who received the Ad26.COV2.S COVID-19 vaccine or a placebo. CDR3s include the opening cysteine and the closing phenylalanine or tryptophan. D genes are given only for firm matches.

J gene: TRBJ2-3
V gene: TRBV10-2
D gene: TRBD2
CDR3 protein: CASSAPLAGYTDTQYF

J gene: TRBJ1-2
V gene: TRBV15
D gene: -
CDR3 protein: CATSRARYGYTF

J gene: TRBJ2-5
V gene: TRBV13
D gene: TRBD2
CDR3 protein: CASSLGPKSFGLARERETQYF

J gene: TRBJ1-2
V gene: TRBV16
D gene: -
CDR3 protein: CASSQSGQGSYGYTF

J gene: TRBJ1-6
V gene: TRBV29-1
D gene: -
CDR3 protein: CSVGGTPYNSPLHF

J gene: TRBJ2-1
V gene: TRBV24-1
D gene: -
CDR3 protein: CATSDHRGRSSYNEQFF

J gene: TRBJ1-3
V gene: TRBV18
D gene: -
CDR3 protein: CASSPQQSNSGNTIYF

J gene: TRBJ2-7
V gene: TRBV20-1
D gene: -
CDR3 protein: CSAPPLYEQYF

J gene: TRBJ2-7
V gene: TRBV23-1
D gene: -
CDR3 protein: CASGEYEQYF

J gene: TRBJ1-5
V gene: TRBV28
D gene: -
CDR3 protein: CASSPRRGVRAQHF

J gene: TRBJ2-7
V gene: TRBV28
D gene: -
CDR3 protein: CASSLPTGTHEQYF

J gene: TRBJ1-2
V gene: TRBV11-2
D gene: -
CDR3 protein: CASSSNSGGIRRGYTF

J gene: TRBJ1-2
V gene: TRBV7-8
D gene: -
CDR3 protein: CASSLVLSNYGYTF

J gene: TRBJ2-3
V gene: TRBV25-1
D gene: TRBD2
CDR3 protein: CASSDLGGGITDTQYF

J gene: TRBJ2-7
V gene: TRBV7-2
D gene: -
CDR3 protein: CASSLVGGVPFYEQYF

J gene: TRBJ1-6
V gene: TRBV2
D gene: -
CDR3 protein: CASSEQGGSPLHF

J gene: TRBJ1-6
V gene: TRBV4-3
D gene: -
CDR3 protein: CASSRATGGGPYNSPLHF

J gene: TRBJ1-4
V gene: TRBV6-5
D gene: TRBD1
CDR3 protein: CASSPGTGREKLFF

J gene: TRBJ2-3
V gene: TRBV24-1
D gene: -
CDR3 protein: CATSDQTPGIGDTQYF

J gene: TRBJ2-7
V gene: TRBV2
D gene: TRBD2
CDR3 protein: CASSEALAGEYEQYF

J gene: TRBJ1-1
V gene: TRBV5-4
D gene: -
CDR3 protein: CASSSSGFEAFF

J gene: TRBJ2-7
V gene: TRBV13
D gene: TRBD1
CDR3 protein: CASSFRGISSYEQYF

J gene: TRBJ2-5
V gene: TRBV11-1
D gene: TRBD1
CDR3 protein: CASSIGQAGETQYF

J gene: TRBJ2-1
V gene: TRBV28
D gene: -
CDR3 protein: CASSLEKVQGEQFF

J gene: TRBJ1-1
V gene: TRBV20-1
D gene: -
CDR3 protein: CSAEGNTEAFF

J gene: TRBJ1-2
V gene: TRBV3-1/TRBV3-2
D gene: -
CDR3 protein: CASSQGYPAGYGYTF

J gene: TRBJ2-3
V gene: TRBV5-1
D gene: TRBD2
CDR3 protein: CASSRGLAFTDTQYF

J gene: TRBJ1-5
V gene: TRBV6-5
D gene: TRBD1
CDR3 protein: CASSPDRGAYQPQHF

J gene: TRBJ2-7
V gene: TRBV5-1
D gene: TRBD2
CDR3 protein: CASSSRGGPGMYEQYF

J gene: TRBJ1-2
V gene: TRBV5-4
D gene: -
CDR3 protein: CASSVPSQPNYGYTF

J gene: TRBJ2-1
V gene: TRBV11-3
D gene: -
CDR3 protein: CASSFGSSYNEQFF

J gene: TRBJ2-5
V gene: TRBV5-1
D gene: -
CDR3 protein: CASSPGWGRIETQYF

J gene: TRBJ1-2
V gene: TRBV6-5
D gene: TRBD1
CDR3 protein: CASRPGTVDGYTF

J gene: TRBJ2-1
V gene: TRBV6-2/TRBV6-3
D gene: -
CDR3 protein: CASSSGLIQFF

J gene: TRBJ2-1
V gene: TRBV7-3
D gene: TRBD1
CDR3 protein: CASSVRQGSYNEQFF

J gene: TRBJ2-2
V gene: TRBV7-8
D gene: TRBD1
CDR3 protein: CASSLDRDRTSINTGELFF

J gene: TRBJ2-2
V gene: TRBV4-2
D gene: TRBD1
CDR3 protein: CASSPLPQGAGGELFF

J gene: TRBJ1-6
V gene: TRBV4-3
D gene: -
CDR3 protein: CASSQEKYSPLHF

J gene: TRBJ2-1
V gene: TRBV6-2/TRBV6-3
D gene: TRBD2
CDR3 protein: CASSLIGGSLYEQFF

J gene: TRBJ1-2
V gene: TRBV19
D gene: -
CDR3 protein: CASNGRGISNYGYTF

J gene: TRBJ2-2
V gene: TRBV28
D gene: -
CDR3 protein: CASSPRPGRGNTGELFF

J gene: TRBJ2-6
V gene: TRBV5-1
D gene: -
CDR3 protein: CASSSGLPSGANVLTF

J gene: TRBJ1-5
V gene: TRBV7-9
D gene: -
CDR3 protein: CASSLGNQPQHF

J gene: TRBJ2-4
V gene: TRBV25-1
D gene: -
CDR3 protein: CASSQGGQGNIQYF

J gene: TRBJ2-4
V gene: TRBV20-1
D gene: -
CDR3 protein: CSARVRDIQYF

J gene: TRBJ2-5
V gene: TRBV28
D gene: -
CDR3 protein: CASSSFWGPRETQYF

J gene: TRBJ2-1
V gene: TRBV18
D gene: -
CDR3 protein: CASTTSKGYNEQFF

J gene: TRBJ2-3
V gene: TRBV7-6
D gene: TRBD2
CDR3 protein: CASSLLAGGPFTDTQYF

J gene: TRBJ2-5
V gene: TRBV9
D gene: -
CDR3 protein: CASSVAGWAETQYF

J gene: TRBJ1-5
V gene: TRBV19
D gene: -
CDR3 protein: CASSIGGAHASQGPQHF

J gene: TRBJ2-1
V gene: TRBV27
D gene: -
CDR3 protein: CASSLKSPAYNEQFF

J gene: TRBJ1-2
V gene: TRBV5-1
D gene: -
CDR3 protein: CASSFDEGMGTF

J gene: TRBJ1-2
V gene: TRBV3-1/TRBV3-2
D gene: -
CDR3 protein: CASSHPRGRGSGGYTF

J gene: TRBJ2-1
V gene: TRBV18
D gene: TRBD2
CDR3 protein: CASSPFARGSYNEQFF

J gene: TRBJ1-4
V gene: TRBV5-1
D gene: -
CDR3 protein: CASSLGQGYNEKLFF

J gene: TRBJ2-7
V gene: TRBV2
D gene: -
CDR3 protein: CASSDQGSSYEQYF

J gene: TRBJ1-2
V gene: TRBV9
D gene: -
CDR3 protein: CASSVDNMRRIYGYTF

J gene: TRBJ2-1
V gene: TRBV7-9
D gene: TRBD1
CDR3 protein: CASSLRRDRGEQFF